This is a list of T cell receptor beta chains from one sample in a study of long-term antiretroviral therapy in people with HIV. Generated by immunoSEQ multiplex PCR, the TCRdb table keeps only in-frame clones and is missing some. The sample holds about 25,000 clones, 65% to 90% seen once. The sequencing here drew on unsorted PBMCs, taken 1.2 years after starting antiretroviral therapy. All receptors come from a man in his forties or fifties with HIV. Each CDR3 is given with its conserved first and last residue. A D gene is named only where the DNA matches it firmly.

D,V,J,length,DNA,CDR3
NA,TRBV6-6,TRBJ1-1,11,TGTGCCAGCAGTTACGAGGGGGAAGCTTTCTTT,CASSYEGEAFF
NA,TRBV2,TRBJ1-1,13,TGTGCCAGCAGTGAAGCGTCAGACACTGAAGCTTTCTTT,CASSEASDTEAFF
NA,TRBV7-6,TRBJ2-5,13,TGTGCCAGCAGCCACGGGTCCCAAGAGACCCAGTACTTC,CASSHGSQETQYF
NA,TRBV7-9,TRBJ2-5,14,TGTGCCAGCAGCTTGGTGGCAACTCAAGAGACCCAGTACTTC,CASSLVATQETQYF
NA,TRBV20-1,TRBJ2-7,11,TGCAGTGCTGCGATATCCTACGAGCAGTACTTC,CSAAISYEQYF
NA,TRBV19,TRBJ2-2,15,TGTGCCAGTAACCCAAGACGGGGTAACACCGGGGAGCTGTTTTTT,CASNPRRGNTGELFF
NA,TRBV10-3,TRBJ2-1,15,TGTGCCATCAGTGATCTGGCAGGGGGGCCGGGGGAGCAGTTCTTC,CAISDLAGGPGEQFF
NA,TRBV4-3,TRBJ1-1,14,TGCGCCAGCAGCCAAGGGTTGGGGGGCACTGAAGCTTTCTTT,CASSQGLGGTEAFF
TRBD1,TRBV7-3,TRBJ2-5,15,TGTGCCAGCAGCTTAAACAGGGGGCGCGGAGAGACCCAGTACTTC,CASSLNRGRGETQYF
NA,TRBV7-8,TRBJ2-7,14,TGTGCCAGCAGCCCAAAAAGACTTGGTTACGAGCAGTACTTC,CASSPKRLGYEQYF
NA,TRBV4-2,TRBJ1-2,13,TGTGCCAGCAGCCAAGATATGCGGTATGGCTACACCTTC,CASSQDMRYGYTF
TRBD1,TRBV5-1,TRBJ2-7,14,TGCGCCAGCAGCAAAGACAGGGAGCTGGCCGAGCAGTACTTC,CASSKDRELAEQYF
TRBD1,TRBV19,TRBJ1-3,13,TGTGTCGCGGACAGGGGCTCTGGAAACACCATATATTTT,CVADRGSGNTIYF
NA,TRBV29-1,TRBJ1-5,12,TGCAGCGTTGAAGATCAGGGCCAGCCCCAGCATTTT,CSVEDQGQPQHF